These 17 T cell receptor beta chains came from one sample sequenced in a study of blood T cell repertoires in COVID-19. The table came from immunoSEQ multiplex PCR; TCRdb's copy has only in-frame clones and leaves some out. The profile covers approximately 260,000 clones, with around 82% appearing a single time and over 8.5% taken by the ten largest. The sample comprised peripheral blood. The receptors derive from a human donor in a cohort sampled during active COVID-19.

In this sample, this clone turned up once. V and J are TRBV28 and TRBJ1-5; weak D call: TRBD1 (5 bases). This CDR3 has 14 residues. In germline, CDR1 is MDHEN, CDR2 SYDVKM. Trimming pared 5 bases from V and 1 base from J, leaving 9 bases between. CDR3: CASSVPGSNQPQHF. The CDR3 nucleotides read TGTGCCAGCAGTGTCCCAGGGAGCAATCAGCCCCAGCATTTT.

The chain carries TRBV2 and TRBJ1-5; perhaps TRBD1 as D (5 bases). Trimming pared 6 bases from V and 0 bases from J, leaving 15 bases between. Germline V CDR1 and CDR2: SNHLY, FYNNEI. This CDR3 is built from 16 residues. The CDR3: CASRPGLLNSNQPQHF. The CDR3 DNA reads TGTGCCAGCAGGCCGGGACTATTAAATAGCAATCAGCCCCAGCATTTT.

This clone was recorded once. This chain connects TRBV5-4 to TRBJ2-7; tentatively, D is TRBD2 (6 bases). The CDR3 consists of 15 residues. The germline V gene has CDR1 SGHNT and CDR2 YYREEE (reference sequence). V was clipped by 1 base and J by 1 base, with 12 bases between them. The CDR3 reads CASSLIGGPSYEQYF. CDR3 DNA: TGTGCCAGCAGCTTGATCGGAGGGCCATCCTACGAGCAGTACTTC.

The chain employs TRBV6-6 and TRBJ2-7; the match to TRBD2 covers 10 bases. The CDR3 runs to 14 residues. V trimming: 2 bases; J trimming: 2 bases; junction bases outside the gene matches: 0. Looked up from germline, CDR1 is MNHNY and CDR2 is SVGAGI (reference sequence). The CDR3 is CASSYGTSAYEQYF. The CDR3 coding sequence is TGTGCCAGCAGTTACGGGACTAGCGCCTACGAGCAGTACTTC.

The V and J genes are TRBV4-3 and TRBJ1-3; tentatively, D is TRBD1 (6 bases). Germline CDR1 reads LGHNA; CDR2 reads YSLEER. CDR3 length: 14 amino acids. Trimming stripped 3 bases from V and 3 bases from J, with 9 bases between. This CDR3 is CASSQGARGNTIYF. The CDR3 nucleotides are TGCGCCAGCAGCCAGGGGGCGCGTGGAAACACCATATATTTT.

CDR3 amino acids: CASSLWPSGETQYF. Written as DNA, the CDR3 is TGTGCCAGCAGTTTATGGCCCTCCGGGGAGACCCAGTACTTC. V usage is TRBV27 and J usage is TRBJ2-5, with D unclear. CDR3 length: 14 amino acids. Per the germline V gene, CDR1 is MNHEY and CDR2 is SMNVEV (reference sequence). V was clipped by 1 base and J by 5 bases, with 11 bases between them.

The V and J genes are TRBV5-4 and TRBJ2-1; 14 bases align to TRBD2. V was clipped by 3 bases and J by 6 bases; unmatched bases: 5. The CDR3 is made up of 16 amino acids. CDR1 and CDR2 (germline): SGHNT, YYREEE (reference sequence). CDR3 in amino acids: CASSSPGTSGSNEQFF. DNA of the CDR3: TGTGCCAGCAGCTCACCCGGGACTAGCGGGAGCAATGAGCAGTTCTTC.

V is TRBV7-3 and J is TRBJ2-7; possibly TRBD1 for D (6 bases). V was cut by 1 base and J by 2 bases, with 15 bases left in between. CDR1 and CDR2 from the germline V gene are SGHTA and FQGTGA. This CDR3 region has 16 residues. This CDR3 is CASSLNCWTETYEQYF. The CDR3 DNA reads TGTGCCAGCAGCTTAAACTGTTGGACAGAGACCTACGAGCAGTACTTC.

CDR3: CASSLGGILGYGYTF. The CDR3, as DNA: TGTGCCAGCAGTTTAGGCGGTATTTTAGGCTATGGCTACACCTTC. This chain joins TRBV28 and TRBJ1-2; no firm D call. The CDR3 totals 15 residues. The V end was cut by 2 bases, the J end by 4 bases, with 14 bases between. From germline, CDR1 is MDHEN and CDR2 SYDVKM.

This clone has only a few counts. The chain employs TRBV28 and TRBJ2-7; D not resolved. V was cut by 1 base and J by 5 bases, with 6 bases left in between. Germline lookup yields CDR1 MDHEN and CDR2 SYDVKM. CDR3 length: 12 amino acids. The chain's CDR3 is CASSLLYNEQYF. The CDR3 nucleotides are TGTGCCAGCAGTTTATTGTATAACGAGCAGTACTTC.

The CDR3 DNA follows: TGTGCCAGCAGCCCAGCCCTTGGTAGCAGCCGGGAGACCCAGTACTTC. It specifies CASSPALGSSRETQYF. The chain is built from TRBV7-9 and TRBJ2-5; D not resolved. Germline V gene lookup returns CDR1 SEHNR and CDR2 FQNEAQ (reference sequence). This CDR3 region has 16 residues. V lost 5 bases and J lost 5, with 21 bases in between.

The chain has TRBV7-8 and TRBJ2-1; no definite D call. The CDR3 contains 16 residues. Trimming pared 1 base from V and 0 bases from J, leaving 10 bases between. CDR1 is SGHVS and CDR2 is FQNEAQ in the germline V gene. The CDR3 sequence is CASSLVLAFSYNEQFF. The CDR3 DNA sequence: TGTGCCAGCAGCTTAGTATTGGCTTTCTCCTACAATGAGCAGTTCTTC. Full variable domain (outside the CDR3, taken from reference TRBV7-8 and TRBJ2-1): GAGVSQSPRYKVAKRGQDVALRCDPISGHVSLFWYQQALGQGPEFLTYFQNEAQLDKSGLPSDRFFAERPEGSVSTLKIQRTQQEDSAVYLCASSLVLAFSYNEQFFGPGTRLTVL.

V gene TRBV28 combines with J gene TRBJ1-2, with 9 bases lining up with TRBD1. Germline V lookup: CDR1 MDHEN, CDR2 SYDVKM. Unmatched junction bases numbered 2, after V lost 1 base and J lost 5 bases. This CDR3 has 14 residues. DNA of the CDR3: TGTGCCAGCAGTTTATTGGGGACAGGGTATGGCTACACCTTC. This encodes CASSLLGTGYGYTF.

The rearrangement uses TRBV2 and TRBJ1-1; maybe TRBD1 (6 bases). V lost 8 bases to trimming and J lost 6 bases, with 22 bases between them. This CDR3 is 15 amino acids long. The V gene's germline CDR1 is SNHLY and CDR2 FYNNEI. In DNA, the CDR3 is TGTGCCAGCCGCCGTGAATCACAGGGTATGTCTGAAGCTTTCTTT. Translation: CASRRESQGMSEAFF.

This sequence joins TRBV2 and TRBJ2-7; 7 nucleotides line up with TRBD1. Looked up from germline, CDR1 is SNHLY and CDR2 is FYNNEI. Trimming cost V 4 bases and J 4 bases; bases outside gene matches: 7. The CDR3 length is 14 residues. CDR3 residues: CASSARTGLYEQYF. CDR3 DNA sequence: TGTGCCAGCAGTGCCCGGACAGGACTGTACGAGCAGTACTTC.

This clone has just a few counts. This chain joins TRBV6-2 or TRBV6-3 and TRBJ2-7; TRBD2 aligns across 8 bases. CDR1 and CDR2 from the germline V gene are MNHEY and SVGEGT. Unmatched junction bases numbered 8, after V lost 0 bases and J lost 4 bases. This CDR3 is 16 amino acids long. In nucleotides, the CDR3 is TGTGCCAGCAGTTACTCTGCTAGCGGGCGGTTATACGAGCAGTACTTC. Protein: CASSYSASGRLYEQYF.

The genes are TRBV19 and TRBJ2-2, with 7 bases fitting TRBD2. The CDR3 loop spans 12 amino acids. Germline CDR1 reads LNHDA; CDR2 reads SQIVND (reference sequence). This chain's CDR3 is CASGGANRELFF. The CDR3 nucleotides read TGTGCGTCGGGGGGAGCGAACCGGGAGCTGTTTTTT.